The clone carrying this T cell receptor (beta chain) has ten or more counts. What it recognizes is unknown. This sample is part of a study of T cells after yellow fever vaccination. Study-wide findings and caveats: Most clones from primary vaccination were detected again post-booster (roughly 96% CD4, more than 85% CD8). CD4 and CD8 compartments shared a small share of clonotypes, likely from convergent recombination. One caveat is that FACS-sorted repertoires could contain abundant clonotypes contaminating from the bulk population.

From germline, CDR1 is SGHRS and CDR2 YFSETQ. The CDR3 extends over 14 amino acids. With 4 bases clipped from V and 4 bases from J, the junction kept 7 bases outside the gene matches. Each CDR3 protein is one row after TCRdb ran MiXCR on the 5' RACE reads. The repertoire holds 300,000 to 400,000 distinct CDR3 sequences, with about 4% as singletons. J is TRBJ1-1 and V is TRBV5-1, with 7 nucleotides matching TRBD1. The TCR originated in a young man who received the YFV17D yellow fever vaccine. Sequenced here: PBMCs, sampled 5 days after the yellow fever booster vaccination. The CDR3 DNA reads TGCGCCAGCAGCCCAGAGACAGGGAGCACTGAAGCTTTCTTT. Translated, it gives CASSPETGSTEAFF.